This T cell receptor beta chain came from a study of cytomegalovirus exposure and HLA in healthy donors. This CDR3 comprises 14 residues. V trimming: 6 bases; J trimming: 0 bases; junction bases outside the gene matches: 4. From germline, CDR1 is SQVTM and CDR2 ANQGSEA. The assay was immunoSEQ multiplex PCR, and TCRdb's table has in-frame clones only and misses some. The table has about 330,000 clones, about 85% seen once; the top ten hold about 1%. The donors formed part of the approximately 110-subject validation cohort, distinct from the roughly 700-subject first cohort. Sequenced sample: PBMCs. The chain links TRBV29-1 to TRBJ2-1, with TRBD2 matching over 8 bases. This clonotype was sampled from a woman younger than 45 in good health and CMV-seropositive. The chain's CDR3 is CSVVSGSSYNEQFF. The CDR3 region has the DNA TGCAGCGTAGTAAGCGGGAGCTCCTACAATGAGCAGTTCTTC.